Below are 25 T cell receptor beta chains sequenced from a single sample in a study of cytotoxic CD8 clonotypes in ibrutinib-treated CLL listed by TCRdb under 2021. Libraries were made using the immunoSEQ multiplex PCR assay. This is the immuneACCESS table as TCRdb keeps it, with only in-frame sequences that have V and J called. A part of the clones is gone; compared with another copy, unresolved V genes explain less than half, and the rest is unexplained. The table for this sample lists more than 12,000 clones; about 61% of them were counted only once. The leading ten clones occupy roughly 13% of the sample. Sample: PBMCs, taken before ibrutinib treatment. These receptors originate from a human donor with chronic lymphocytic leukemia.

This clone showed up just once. Written as DNA, the CDR3 is TGTGCCAGCAGCCCCCTAGCGGAGCCGATCACAGATACGCAGTATTTT. It specifies CASSPLAEPITDTQYF. This chain links TRBV9 with TRBJ2-3, with 7 bases fitting TRBD2. The CDR3 runs to 16 residues. The ends lost 4 bases at V and 2 bases at J; junction bases unmatched: 10. CDR1 and CDR2 (germline): SGDLS, YYNGEE.

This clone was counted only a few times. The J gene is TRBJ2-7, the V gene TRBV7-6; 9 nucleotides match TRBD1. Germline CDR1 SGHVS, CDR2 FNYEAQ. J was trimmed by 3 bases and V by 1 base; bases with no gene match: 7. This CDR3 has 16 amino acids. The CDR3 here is CASSLGSQGANYEQYF. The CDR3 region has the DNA TGTGCCAGCAGCTTAGGGTCACAGGGGGCGAACTACGAGCAGTACTTC.

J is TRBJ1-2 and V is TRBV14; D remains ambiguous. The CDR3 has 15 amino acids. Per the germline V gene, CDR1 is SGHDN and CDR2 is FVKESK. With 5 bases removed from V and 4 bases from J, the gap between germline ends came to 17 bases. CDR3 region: CASSNHTGKTYGYTF. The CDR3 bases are TGTGCCAGCAGCAACCACACTGGAAAGACCTATGGCTACACCTTC.

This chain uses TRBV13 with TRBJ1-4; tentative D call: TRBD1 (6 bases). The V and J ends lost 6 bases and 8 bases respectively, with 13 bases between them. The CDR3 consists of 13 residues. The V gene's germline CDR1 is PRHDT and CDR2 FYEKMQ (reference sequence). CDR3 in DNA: TGTGCCAGCAGTAACAGGGAGAGGGAAAAACTGTTTTTT. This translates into CASSNREREKLFF.

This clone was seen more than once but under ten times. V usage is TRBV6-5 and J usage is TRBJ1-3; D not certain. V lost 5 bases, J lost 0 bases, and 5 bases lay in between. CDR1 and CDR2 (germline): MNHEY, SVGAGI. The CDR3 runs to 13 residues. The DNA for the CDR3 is TGTGCCAGCAGTCCAGACTCTGGAAACACCATATATTTT. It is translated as CASSPDSGNTIYF.

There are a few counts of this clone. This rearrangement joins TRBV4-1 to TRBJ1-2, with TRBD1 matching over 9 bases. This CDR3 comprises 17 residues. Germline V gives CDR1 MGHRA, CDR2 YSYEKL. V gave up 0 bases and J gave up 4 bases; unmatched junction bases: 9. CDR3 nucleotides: TGCGCCAGCAGCCAAGAGGGACAGGGATTTCTCGCCTATGGCTACACCTTC. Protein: CASSQEGQGFLAYGYTF.

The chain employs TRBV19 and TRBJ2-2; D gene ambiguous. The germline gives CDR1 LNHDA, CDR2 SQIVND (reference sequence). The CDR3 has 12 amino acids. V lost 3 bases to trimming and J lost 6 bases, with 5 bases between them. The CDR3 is CASSMWAGELFF. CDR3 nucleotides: TGTGCCAGTAGTATGTGGGCCGGGGAGCTGTTTTTT.

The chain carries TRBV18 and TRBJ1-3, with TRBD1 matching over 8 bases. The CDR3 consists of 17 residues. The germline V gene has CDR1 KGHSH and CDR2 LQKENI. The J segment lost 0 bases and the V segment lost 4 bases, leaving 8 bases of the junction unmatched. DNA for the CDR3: TGTGCCAGCTCACTTAGGACAGGGAAGAGCTCTGGAAACACCATATATTTT. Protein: CASSLRTGKSSGNTIYF. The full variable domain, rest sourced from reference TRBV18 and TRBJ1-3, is NAGVMQNPRHLVRRRGQEARLRCSPMKGHSHVYWYRQLPEEGLKFMVYLQKENIIDESGMPKERFSAEFPKEGPSILRIQQVVRGDSAAYFCASSLRTGKSSGNTIYFGEGSWLTVV.

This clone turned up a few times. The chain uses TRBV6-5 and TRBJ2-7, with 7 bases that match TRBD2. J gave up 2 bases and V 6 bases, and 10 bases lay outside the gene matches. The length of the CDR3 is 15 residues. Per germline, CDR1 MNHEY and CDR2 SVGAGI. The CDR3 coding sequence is TGTGCCAGCAGCTATCTAGCGGTCCTCCCCTACGAGCAGTACTTC. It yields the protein CASSYLAVLPYEQYF.

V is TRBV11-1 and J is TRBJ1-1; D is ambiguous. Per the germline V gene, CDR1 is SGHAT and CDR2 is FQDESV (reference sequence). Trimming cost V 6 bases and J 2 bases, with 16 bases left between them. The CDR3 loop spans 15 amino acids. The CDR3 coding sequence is TGTGCCAGCAGTGGCTTCGGCAGGACCAACACTGAAGCTTTCTTT. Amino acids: CASSGFGRTNTEAFF.

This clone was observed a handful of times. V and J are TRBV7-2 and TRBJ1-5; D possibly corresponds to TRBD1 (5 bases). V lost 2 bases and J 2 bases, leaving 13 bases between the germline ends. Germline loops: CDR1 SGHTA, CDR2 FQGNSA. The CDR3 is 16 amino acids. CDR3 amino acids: CASSLRGGSGNQPQHF. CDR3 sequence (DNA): TGTGCCAGCAGCTTAAGGGGAGGGTCAGGCAATCAGCCCCAGCATTTT.

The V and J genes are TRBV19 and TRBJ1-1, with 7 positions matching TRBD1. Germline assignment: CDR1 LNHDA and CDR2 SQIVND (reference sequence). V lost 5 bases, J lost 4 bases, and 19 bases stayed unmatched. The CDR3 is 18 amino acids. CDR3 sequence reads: CASSHIPQPSQGRTEAFF. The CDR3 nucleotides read TGTGCCAGTAGTCACATACCCCAACCCTCACAGGGGCGCACTGAAGCTTTCTTT.

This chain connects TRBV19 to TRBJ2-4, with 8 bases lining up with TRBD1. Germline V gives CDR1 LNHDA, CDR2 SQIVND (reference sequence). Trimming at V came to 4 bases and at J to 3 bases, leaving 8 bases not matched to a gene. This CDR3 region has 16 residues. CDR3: CASSTHRTGHKNIQYF. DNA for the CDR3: TGTGCCAGTAGTACCCATCGGACAGGGCACAAAAACATTCAGTACTTC.

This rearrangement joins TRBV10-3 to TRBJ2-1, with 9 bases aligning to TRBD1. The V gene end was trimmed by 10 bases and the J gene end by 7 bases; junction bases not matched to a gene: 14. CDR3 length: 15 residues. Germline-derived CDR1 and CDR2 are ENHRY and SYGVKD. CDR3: CATGTGYGDRNEQFF. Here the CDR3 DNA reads TGTGCCACCGGGACAGGGTATGGAGATCGGAATGAGCAGTTCTTC.

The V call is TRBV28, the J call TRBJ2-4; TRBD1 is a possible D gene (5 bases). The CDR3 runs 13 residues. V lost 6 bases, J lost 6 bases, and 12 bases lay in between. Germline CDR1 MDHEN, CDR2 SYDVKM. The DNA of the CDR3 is TGTGCCAGCAGCGACAGAATAAGAAACATTCAGTACTTC. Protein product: CASSDRIRNIQYF.

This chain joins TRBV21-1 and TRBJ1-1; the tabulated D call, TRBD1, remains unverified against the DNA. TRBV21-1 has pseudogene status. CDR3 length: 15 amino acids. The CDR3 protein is CASSIGTGGNTEAFF. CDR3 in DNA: TGTGCCAGCAGCATTGGGACAGGGGGGAACACTGAAGCTTTCTTT.

The CDR3 is CASSPLVRTDTQYF. Written as DNA, the CDR3 is TGTGCCAGCAGCCCACTGGTCCGGACAGATACGCAGTATTTT. The gene calls are TRBV4-2 and TRBJ2-3; no clear D. Germline-derived CDR1 and CDR2 are LGHNA and YNFKEQ. This CDR3 comprises 14 residues. V shed 4 bases and J shed 3 bases, with 11 bases lying between them.

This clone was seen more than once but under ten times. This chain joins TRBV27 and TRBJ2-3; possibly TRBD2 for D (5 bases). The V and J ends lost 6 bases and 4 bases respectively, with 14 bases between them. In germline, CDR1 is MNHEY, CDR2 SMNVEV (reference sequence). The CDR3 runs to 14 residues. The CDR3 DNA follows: TGTGCCAGCAGAACGCGAGGAGGCGCAGATACGCAGTATTTT. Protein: CASRTRGGADTQYF.

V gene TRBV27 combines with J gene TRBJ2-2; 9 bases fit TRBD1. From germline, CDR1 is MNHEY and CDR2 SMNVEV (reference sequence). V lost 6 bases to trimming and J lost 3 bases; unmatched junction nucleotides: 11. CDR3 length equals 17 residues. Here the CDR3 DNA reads TGTGCCAGCAGAATAGGCCCGGGACAGGGTTACACCGGGGAGCTGTTTTTT. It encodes CASRIGPGQGYTGELFF.

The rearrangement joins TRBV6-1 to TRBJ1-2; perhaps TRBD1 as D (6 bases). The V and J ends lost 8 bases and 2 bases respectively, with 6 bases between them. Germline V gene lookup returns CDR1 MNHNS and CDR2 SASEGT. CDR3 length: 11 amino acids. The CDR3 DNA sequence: TGTGCCAGCGGGGGCAACTATGGCTACACCTTC. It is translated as CASGGNYGYTF.

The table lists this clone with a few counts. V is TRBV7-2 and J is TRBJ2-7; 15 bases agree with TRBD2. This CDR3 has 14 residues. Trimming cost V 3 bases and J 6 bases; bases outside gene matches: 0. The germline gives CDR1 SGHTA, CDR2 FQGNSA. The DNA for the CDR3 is TGTGCCAGCAGCTTGGGACTAGCGGGAGGCGAGCAGTACTTC. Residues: CASSLGLAGGEQYF.

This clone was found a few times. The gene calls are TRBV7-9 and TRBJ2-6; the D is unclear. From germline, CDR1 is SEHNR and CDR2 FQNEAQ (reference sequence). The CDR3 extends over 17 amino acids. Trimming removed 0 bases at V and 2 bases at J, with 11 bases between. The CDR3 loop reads CASSLARSSTGANVLTF. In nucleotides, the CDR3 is TGTGCCAGCAGCTTAGCGCGTAGTAGCACTGGGGCCAACGTCCTGACTTTC.

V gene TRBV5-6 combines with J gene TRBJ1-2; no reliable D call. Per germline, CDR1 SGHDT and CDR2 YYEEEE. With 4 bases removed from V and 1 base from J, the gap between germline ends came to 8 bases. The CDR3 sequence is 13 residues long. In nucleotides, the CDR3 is TGTGCCAGCAGCACCACAGTTAACTATGGCTACACCTTC. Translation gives CASSTTVNYGYTF.

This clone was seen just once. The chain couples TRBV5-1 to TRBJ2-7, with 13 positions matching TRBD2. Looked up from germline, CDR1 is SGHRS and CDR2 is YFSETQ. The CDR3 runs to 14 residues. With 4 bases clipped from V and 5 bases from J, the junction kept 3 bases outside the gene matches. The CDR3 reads CASSPGTSGDEQYF. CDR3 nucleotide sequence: TGCGCCAGCAGCCCCGGGACTAGCGGGGACGAGCAGTACTTC.

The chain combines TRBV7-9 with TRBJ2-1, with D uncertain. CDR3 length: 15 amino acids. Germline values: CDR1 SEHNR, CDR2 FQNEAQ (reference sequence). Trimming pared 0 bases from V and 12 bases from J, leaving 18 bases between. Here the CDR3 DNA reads TGTGCCAGCAGCTTAGCTCGTCTGATCCAAAACGGGCAGTTCTTC. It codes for CASSLARLIQNGQFF.